This passage covers 6 T cell receptor beta chains from one sample sequenced in a study of human T cells and chemical hapten exposure. Time point specified: pre-sensitization, week 0. Treatment defined: therapeutic diphenylcyclopropenone sensitization with weekly scalp DPC. TCRdb independently ran MiXCR on the RACE reads; one entry per CDR3 protein. The sample includes around 57,000 distinct CDR3 sequences, 11% of them seen just once. Here the sequenced sample was whole blood, taken in connection with sensitization to the hapten diphenylcyclopropenone (DPC). The receptors shown here come from a middle-aged woman with alopecia areata. Some clones in this sample may be carry-over from other donors' samples.

The genes are TRBV19 and TRBJ2-1; D remains ambiguous. Germline CDR1 is LNHDA and CDR2 is SQIVND (reference sequence). Trimming took 2 bases from V and 0 from J, leaving 14 bases between them. There are 17 residues in the CDR3. The CDR3 DNA reads TGTGCCAGTAGTATATCGTGGACCCGCAGCTCCTACAATGAGCAGTTCTTC. Residues: CASSISWTRSSYNEQFF.

In this sample, this clonotype turned up a few times. The chain links TRBV29-1 to TRBJ2-2, with D perhaps given as TRBD1 or TRBD2 (6 bases each). This CDR3 contains 15 residues. Germline assignment: CDR1 SQVTM and CDR2 ANQGSEA. V gave up 4 bases and J gave up 5 bases, with 17 bases separating them. The CDR3 DNA reads as TGCAGCGTTGCCGGGGGCAGGAGTGAGACCGGGGAGCTGTTTTTT. It is translated as CSVAGGRSETGELFF.

This clonotype was seen many times. The V and J genes are TRBV7-9 and TRBJ1-1; 7 positions match TRBD1. Trimming took 6 bases from V and 11 from J; bases not matched to a gene: 12. Germline lookup yields CDR1 SEHNR and CDR2 FQNEAQ (reference sequence). The CDR3 has 13 residues. This CDR3 reads CASRPTGMSGAFF. Here the CDR3 DNA reads TGTGCCAGCAGGCCGACAGGGATGAGTGGGGCTTTCTTT.

This clonotype appeared a few times. This chain joins TRBV7-2 and TRBJ2-7, with TRBD2 matching 9 bases. The CDR3 contains 15 residues. Germline V gene sequence: CDR1 SGHTA, CDR2 FQGNSA. V shed 2 bases and J 3 bases; nucleotides not matched to a gene: 5. The CDR3 reads CASSLLAGTIYEQYF. The CDR3 region has the DNA TGTGCCAGCAGCTTACTAGCGGGGACTATCTACGAGCAGTACTTC.

This clonotype has a handful of counts. The CDR3 DNA is TGCAGTGCTAGAGGCGCGGGCCTGAACACCGGGGAGCTGTTTTTT. Translating it yields CSARGAGLNTGELFF. The chain links TRBV20-1 to TRBJ2-2; tentatively, D is TRBD2 (5 bases). Germline V gene lookup returns CDR1 DFQATT and CDR2 SNEGSKA (reference sequence). The V gene lost 1 base and the J gene lost 1 base, with 10 bases spanning the gap. The CDR3 runs to 15 residues.

This clonotype was detected once. A much larger clone differs by one base, so this may be a read error. The rearrangement joins TRBV25-1 to TRBJ1-1; TRBD1 aligns across 8 bases. CDR1 and CDR2 from the germline V gene are MGHDK and SYGVNS. The V and J ends lost 9 bases and 1 base, in that order; junction bases with no gene match: 13. The CDR3 covers 16 residues. CDR3 sequence (DNA): TGTGCCAGGAGTCCACGGCGGACAGGGCGGAACACTGAAGCTTTCTTT. It specifies CARSPRRTGRNTEAFF.